One and the same sample provided the 2 T cell receptor beta chains below, sequenced in a study of cytomegalovirus exposure and HLA in healthy donors. TCRdb's copy holds only in-frame clones and misses some; the assay was immunoSEQ multiplex PCR. The table records approximately 170,000 clones, 91% of them present only once. Sequenced material: PBMCs. Every receptor here comes from a woman in her late teens or twenties in good health and CMV-seropositive.

This clone was detected only a few times. This chain uses TRBV7-9 with TRBJ1-2; 10 bases align to TRBD1. Germline trimming cut 3 bases from V and 9 bases from J; bases unmatched to any gene: 13. CDR3 length equals 16 residues. Germline V gene lookup returns CDR1 SEHNR and CDR2 FQNEAQ (reference sequence). The CDR3 sequence is CASSFSDRGPYSRYTF. In DNA, the CDR3 is TGTGCCAGCAGCTTTTCTGACAGGGGGCCCTACTCCCGCTACACCTTC.

V gene TRBV5-4 combines with J gene TRBJ2-1, with TRBD1 identical over 8 bases. With 5 bases clipped from V and 5 bases from J, the junction kept 9 bases outside the gene matches. Germline CDR1 is SGHNT and CDR2 is YYREEE (reference sequence). The CDR3 covers 15 residues. As DNA, the CDR3 is TGTGCCAGCAGTCCCGGACAGGGCGGAAACAATGAGCAGTTCTTC. Translating it yields CASSPGQGGNNEQFF.